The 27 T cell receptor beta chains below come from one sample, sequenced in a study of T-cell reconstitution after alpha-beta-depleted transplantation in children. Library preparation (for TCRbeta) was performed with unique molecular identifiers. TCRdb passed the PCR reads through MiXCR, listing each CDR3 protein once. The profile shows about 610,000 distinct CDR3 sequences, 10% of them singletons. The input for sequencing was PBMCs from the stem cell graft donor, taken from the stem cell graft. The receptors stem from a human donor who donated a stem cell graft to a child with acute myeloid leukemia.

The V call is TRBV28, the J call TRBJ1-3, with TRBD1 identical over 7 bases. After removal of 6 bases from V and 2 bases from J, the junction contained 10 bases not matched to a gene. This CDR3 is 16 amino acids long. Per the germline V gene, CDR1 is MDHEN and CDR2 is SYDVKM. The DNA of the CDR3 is TGTGCCAGCAGCTCCGAGACAGGGTTCACTGGAAACACCATATATTTT. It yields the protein CASSSETGFTGNTIYF.

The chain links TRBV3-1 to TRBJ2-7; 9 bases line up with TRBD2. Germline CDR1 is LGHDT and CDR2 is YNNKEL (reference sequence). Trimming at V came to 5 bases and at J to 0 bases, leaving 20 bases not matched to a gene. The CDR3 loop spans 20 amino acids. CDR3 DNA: TGTGCCAGCAGCTCCCACTCCCGATCACTAGCGGGCCAAAGCTCCTACGAGCAGTACTTC. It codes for CASSSHSRSLAGQSSYEQYF.

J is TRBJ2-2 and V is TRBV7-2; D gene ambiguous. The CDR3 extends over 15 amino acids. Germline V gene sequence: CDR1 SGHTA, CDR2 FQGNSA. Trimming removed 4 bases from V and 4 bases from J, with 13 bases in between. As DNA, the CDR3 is TGTGCCAGCAGCTCCGGAGATACGAGCACCGGGGAGCTGTTTTTT. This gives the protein CASSSGDTSTGELFF.

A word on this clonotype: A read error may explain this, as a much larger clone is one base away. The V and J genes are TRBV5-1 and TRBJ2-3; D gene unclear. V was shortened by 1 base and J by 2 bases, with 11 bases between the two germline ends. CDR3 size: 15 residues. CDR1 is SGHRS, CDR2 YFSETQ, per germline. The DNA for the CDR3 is TGCGCCAGCAGCTTGCACGGGCCGAACACAGATACGCAGTATTTT. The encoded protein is CASSLHGPNTDTQYF.

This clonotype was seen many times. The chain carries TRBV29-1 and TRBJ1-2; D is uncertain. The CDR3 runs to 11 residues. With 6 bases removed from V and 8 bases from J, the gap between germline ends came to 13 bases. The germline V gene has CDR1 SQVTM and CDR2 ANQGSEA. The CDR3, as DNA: TGCAGCGTAAATTTGGGCGGAGGCTACACCTTC. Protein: CSVNLGGGYTF.

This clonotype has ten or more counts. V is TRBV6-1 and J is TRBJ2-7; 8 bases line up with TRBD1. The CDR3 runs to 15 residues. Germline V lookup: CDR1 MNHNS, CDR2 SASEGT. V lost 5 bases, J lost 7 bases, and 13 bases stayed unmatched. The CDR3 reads CASSTSGTGPREQYF. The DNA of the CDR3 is TGTGCCAGCAGTACGTCCGGGACAGGCCCTAGAGAGCAGTACTTC.

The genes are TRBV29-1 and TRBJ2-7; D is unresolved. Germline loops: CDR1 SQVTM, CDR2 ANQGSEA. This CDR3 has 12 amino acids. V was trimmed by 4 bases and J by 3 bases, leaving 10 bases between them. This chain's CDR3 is CSVARNNYEQYF. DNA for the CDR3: TGCAGCGTTGCTAGGAATAACTACGAGCAGTACTTC.

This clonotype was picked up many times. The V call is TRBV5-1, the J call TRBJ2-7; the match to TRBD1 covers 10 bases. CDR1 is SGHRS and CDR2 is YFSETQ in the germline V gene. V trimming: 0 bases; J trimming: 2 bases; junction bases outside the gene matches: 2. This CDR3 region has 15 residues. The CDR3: CASSLAGQGTYEQYF. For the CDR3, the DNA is TGCGCCAGCAGCTTGGCGGGACAGGGGACCTACGAGCAGTACTTC. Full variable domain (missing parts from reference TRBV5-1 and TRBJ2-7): KAGVTQTPRYLIKTRGQQVTLSCSPISGHRSVSWYQQTPGQGLQFLFEYFSETQRNKGNFPGRFSGRQFSNSRSEMNVSTLELGDSALYLCASSLAGQGTYEQYFGPGTRLTVT.

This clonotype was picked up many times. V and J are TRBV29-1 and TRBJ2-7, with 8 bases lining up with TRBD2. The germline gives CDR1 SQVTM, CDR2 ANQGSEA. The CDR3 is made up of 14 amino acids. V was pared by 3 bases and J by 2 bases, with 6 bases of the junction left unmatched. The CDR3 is CSVDPGTRPYEQYF. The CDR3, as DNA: TGCAGCGTTGATCCCGGGACTAGGCCCTACGAGCAGTACTTC.

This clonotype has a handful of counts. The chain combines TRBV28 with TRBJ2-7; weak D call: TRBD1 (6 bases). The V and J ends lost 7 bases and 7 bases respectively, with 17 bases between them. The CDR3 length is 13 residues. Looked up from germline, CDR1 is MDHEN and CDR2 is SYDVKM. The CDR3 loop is CASTVGALVEQYF. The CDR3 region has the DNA TGTGCCAGCACCGTGGGGGCCCTGGTGGAGCAGTACTTC.

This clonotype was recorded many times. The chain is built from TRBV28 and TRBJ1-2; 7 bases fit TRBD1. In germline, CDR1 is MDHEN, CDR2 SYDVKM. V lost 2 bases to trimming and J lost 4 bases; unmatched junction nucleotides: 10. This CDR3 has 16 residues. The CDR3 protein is CASSLLLRSGGYGYTF. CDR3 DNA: TGTGCCAGCAGTTTACTGCTTAGGTCAGGGGGCTATGGCTACACCTTC.

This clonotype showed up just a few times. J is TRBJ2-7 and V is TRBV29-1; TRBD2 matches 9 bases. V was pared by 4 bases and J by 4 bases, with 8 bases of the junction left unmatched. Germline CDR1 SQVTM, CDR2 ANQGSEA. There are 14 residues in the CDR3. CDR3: CSVGSSGSLYEQYF. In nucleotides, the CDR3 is TGCAGCGTTGGGAGTAGCGGGAGTTTGTACGAGCAGTACTTC.

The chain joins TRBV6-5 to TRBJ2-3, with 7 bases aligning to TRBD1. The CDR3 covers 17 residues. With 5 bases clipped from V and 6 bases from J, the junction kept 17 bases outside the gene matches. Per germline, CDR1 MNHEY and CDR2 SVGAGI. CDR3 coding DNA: TGTGCCAGCAGTACCCGGACAGGTACTTTCAATTTGGATACGCAGTATTTT. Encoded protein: CASSTRTGTFNLDTQYF.

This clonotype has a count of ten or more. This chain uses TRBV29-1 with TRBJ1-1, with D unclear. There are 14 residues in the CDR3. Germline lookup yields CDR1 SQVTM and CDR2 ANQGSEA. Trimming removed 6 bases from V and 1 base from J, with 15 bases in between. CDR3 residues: CSVGGLNANTEAFF. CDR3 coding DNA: TGCAGCGTAGGAGGGCTCAACGCGAACACTGAAGCTTTCTTT.

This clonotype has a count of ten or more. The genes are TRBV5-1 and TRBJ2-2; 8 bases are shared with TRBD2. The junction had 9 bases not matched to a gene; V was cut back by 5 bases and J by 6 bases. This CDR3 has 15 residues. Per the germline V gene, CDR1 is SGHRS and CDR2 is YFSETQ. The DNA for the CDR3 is TGCGCCAGCAGTACCCAAGCGGGAGTCCCCGGGGAGCTGTTTTTT. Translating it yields CASSTQAGVPGELFF.

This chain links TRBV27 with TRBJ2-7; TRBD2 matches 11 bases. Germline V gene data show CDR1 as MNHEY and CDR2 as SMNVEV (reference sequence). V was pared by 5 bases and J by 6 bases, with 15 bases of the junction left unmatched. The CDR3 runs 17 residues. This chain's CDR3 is CASSHQFLSGRASEQYF. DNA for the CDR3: TGTGCCAGCAGTCACCAATTCCTTAGCGGGAGGGCCTCCGAGCAGTACTTC.

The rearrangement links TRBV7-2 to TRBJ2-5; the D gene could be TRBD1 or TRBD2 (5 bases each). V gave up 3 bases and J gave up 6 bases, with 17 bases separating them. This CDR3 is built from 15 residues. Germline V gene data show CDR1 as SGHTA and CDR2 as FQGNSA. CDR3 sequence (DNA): TGTGCCAGCAGCTTCCCGGGACGGTATGCCAAGACCCAGTACTTC. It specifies CASSFPGRYAKTQYF.

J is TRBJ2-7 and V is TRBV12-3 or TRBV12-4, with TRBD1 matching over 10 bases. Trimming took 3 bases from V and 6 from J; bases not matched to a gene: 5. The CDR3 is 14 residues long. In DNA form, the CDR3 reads TGTGCCAGCAGTTTGCGGGACAGGGGTGCCGAGCAGTACTTC. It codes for CASSLRDRGAEQYF.

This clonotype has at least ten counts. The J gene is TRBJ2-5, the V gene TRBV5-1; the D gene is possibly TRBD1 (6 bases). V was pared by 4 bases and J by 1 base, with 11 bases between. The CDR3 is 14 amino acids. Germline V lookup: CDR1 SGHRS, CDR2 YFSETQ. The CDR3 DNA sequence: TGCGCCAGCAGCACCGGACAGCCCCAAGAGACCCAGTACTTC. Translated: CASSTGQPQETQYF.

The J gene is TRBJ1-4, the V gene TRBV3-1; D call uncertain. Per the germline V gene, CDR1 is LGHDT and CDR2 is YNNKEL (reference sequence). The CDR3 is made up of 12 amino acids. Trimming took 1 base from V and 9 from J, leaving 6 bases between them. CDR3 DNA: TGTGCCAGCAGCCAAGGTGGACAAAAACTGTTTTTT. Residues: CASSQGGQKLFF.

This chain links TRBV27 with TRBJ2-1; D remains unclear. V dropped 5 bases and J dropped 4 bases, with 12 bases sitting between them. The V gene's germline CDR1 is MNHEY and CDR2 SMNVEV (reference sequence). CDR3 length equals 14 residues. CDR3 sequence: CASSPWSRYNEQFF. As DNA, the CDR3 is TGTGCCAGCAGTCCATGGAGTCGGTACAATGAGCAGTTCTTC.

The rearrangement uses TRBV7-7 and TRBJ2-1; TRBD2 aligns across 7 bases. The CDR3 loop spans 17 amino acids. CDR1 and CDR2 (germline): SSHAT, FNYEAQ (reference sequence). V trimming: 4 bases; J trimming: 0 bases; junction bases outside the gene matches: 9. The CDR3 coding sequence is TGTGCCAGCAGCTCCCCTCTAGCGGAACCCTCCTACAATGAGCAGTTCTTC. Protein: CASSSPLAEPSYNEQFF.

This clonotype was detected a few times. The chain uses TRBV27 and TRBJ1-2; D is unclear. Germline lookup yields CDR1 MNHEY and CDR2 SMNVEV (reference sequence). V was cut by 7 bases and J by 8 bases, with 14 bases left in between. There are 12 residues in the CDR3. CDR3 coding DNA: TGTGCCAGCAAGGCCCCGGGTGGCGGCTACACCTTC. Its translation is CASKAPGGGYTF.

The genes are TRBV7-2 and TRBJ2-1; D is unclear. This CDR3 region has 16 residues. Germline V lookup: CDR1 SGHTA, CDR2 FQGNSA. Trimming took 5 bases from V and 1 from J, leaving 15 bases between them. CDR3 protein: CASSPRRLPSYNEQFF. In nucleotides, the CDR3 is TGTGCCAGCAGCCCCCGAAGGCTTCCTTCCTACAATGAGCAGTTCTTC. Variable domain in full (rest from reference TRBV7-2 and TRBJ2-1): GAGVSQSPSNKVTEKGKDVELRCDPISGHTALYWYRQSLGQGLEFLIYFQGNSAPDKSGLPSDRFSAERTGGSVSTLTIQRTQQEDSAVYLCASSPRRLPSYNEQFFGPGTRLTVL.

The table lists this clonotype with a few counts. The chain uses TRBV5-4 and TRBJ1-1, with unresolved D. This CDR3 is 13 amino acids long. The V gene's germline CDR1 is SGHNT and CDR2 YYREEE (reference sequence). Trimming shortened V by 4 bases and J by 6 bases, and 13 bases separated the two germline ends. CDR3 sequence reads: CASSTVGNAEAFF. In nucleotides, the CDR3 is TGTGCCAGCAGCACCGTGGGTAATGCTGAAGCTTTCTTT. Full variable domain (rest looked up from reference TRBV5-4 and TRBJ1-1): ETGVTQSPTHLIKTRGQQVTLRCSSQSGHNTVSWYQQALGQGPQFIFQYYREEENGRGNFPPRFSGLQFPNYSSELNVNALELDDSALYLCASSTVGNAEAFFGQGTRLTVV.

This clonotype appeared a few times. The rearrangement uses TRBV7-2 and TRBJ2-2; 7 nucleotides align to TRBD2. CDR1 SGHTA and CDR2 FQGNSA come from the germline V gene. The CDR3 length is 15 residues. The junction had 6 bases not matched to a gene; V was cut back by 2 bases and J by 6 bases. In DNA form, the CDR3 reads TGTGCCAGCAGCTTAAGGGCGGCGGGAGCCGGGGAGCTGTTTTTT. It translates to CASSLRAAGAGELFF.

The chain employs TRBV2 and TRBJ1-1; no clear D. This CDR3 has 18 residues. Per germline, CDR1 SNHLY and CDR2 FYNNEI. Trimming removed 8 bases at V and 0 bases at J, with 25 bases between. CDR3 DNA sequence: TGTGCCAGCTGTTTAAGTAGCAGTTTAGCCTCTTTGAACACTGAAGCTTTCTTT. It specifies CASCLSSSLASLNTEAFF.